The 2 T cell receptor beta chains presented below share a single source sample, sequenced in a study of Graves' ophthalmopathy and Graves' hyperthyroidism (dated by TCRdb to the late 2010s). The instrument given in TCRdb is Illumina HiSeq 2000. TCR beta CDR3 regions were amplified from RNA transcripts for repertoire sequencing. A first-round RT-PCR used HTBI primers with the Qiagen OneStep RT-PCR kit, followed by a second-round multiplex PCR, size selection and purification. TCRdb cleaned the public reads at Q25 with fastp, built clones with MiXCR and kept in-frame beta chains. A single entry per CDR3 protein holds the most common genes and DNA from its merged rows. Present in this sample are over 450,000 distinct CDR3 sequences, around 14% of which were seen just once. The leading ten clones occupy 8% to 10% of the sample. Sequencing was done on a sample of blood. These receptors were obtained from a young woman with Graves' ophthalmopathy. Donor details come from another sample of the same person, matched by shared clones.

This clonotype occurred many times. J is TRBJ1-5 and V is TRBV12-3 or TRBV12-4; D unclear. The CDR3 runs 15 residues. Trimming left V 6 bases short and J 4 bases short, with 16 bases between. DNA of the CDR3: TGTGCCAGCAGCCTTAGTCCCGGACGGAATCAGCCCCAGCATTTT. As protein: CASSLSPGRNQPQHF.

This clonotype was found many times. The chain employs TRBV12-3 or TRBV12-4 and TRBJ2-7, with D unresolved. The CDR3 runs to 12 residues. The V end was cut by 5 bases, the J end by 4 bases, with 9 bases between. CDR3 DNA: TGTGCCAGCAGTCCCGTGCGGTACGAGCAGTACTTC. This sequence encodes CASSPVRYEQYF.